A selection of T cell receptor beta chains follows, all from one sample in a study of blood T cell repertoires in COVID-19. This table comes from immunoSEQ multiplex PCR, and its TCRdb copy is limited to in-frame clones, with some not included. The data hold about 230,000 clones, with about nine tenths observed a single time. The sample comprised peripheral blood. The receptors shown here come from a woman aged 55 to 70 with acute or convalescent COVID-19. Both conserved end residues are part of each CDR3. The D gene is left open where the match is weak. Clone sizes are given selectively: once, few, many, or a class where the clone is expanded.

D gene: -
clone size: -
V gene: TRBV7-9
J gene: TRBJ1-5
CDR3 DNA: TGTGCCAGCAGCTTAGCCGCGGCGGGATTGGGTCAGCCCCAGCATTTT
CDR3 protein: CASSLAAAGLGQPQHF

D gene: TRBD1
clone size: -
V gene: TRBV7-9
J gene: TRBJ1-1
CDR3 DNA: TGTGCCAGCAGCGGCCGGGACAGGGGCCCGAACACTGAAGCTTTCTTT
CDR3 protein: CASSGRDRGPNTEAFF

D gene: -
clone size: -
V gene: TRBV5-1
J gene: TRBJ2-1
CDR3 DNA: TGCGCCAGCAGCGAAATCCTTACAGGGAGCAATGAGCAGTTCTTC
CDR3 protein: CASSEILTGSNEQFF

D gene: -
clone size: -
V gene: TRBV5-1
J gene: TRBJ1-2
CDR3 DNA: TGCGCCAGCAGACAAGGGGATGGCTACACCTTC
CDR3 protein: CASRQGDGYTF

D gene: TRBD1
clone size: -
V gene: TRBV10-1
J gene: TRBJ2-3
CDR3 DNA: TGCGCCAGCAGCTTGGGACAGTCTAGCACAGATACGCAGTATTTT
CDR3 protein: CASSLGQSSTDTQYF

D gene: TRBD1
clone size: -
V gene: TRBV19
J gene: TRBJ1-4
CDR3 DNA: TGTGCCAGTAGTAAACCGACTACAGGGGTAGGTGAAAAACTGTTTTTT
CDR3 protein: CASSKPTTGVGEKLFF

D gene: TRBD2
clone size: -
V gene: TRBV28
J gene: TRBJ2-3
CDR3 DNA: TGTGCCAGCAGTTCACTAGCGGGAGGCCCCACAGATACGCAGTATTTT
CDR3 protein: CASSSLAGGPTDTQYF

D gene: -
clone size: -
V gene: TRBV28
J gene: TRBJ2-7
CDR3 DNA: TGTGCCAGCAGTTCGCCAGGTGGGAGAGTCCACGAGCAGTACTTC
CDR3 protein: CASSSPGGRVHEQYF

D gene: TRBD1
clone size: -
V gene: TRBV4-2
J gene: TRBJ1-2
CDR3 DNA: TGTGCCAGCAGCCAACAACAGGGGACAAACTATGGCTACACCTTC
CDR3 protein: CASSQQQGTNYGYTF

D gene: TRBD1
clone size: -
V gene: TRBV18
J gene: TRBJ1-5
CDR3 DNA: TGTGCCAGCTCATCCCTTCGAACAGGGGGTAATCAGCCCCAGCATTTT
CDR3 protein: CASSSLRTGGNQPQHF

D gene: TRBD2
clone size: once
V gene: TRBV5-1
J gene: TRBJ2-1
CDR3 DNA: TGCGCCAGCAGCCGGGGGGGTAGCGGGCTGTACAATGAGCAGTTCTTC
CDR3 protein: CASSRGGSGLYNEQFF

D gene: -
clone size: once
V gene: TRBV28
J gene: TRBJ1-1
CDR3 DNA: TGTGCCAGCAGTTTGGGGGGAGAGACTGAAGCTTTCTTT
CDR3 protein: CASSLGGETEAFF

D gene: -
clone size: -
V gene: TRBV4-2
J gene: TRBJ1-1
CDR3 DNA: TGTGCCAGCAGCCAAGAGGCGGGATGGAACACTGAAGCTTTCTTT
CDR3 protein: CASSQEAGWNTEAFF

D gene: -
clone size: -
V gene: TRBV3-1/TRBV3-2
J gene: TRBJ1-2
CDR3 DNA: TGTGCCAGCAGCCATAATCTGGGGGCAGGTCTAGGCTACACCTTC
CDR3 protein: CASSHNLGAGLGYTF

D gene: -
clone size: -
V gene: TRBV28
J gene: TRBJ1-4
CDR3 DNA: TGTGCCAGCAGTTTACGACAGTCAACTAATGAAAAACTGTTTTTT
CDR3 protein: CASSLRQSTNEKLFF

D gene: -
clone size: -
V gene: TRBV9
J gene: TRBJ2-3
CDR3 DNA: TGTGCCAGCAGCTCCAGTCGGTGGGCGGGCCGCACAGATACGCAGTATTTT
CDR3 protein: CASSSSRWAGRTDTQYF

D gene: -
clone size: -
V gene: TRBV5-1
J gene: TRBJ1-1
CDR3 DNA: TGCGCCAGCAGCTTGGTTGGGGGGGCCGTGAACACTGAAGCTTTCTTT
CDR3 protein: CASSLVGGAVNTEAFF

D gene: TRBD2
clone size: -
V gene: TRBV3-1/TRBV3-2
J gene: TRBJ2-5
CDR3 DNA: TGTGCCAGCAGCCAAGACAGGGCGGGGGGGCGAGAGACCCAGTACTTC
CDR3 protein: CASSQDRAGGRETQYF

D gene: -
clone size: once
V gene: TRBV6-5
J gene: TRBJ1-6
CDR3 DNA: TGTGCCAGCAGTTCCCGAAGGGGCTCCTATAATTCACCCCTCCACTTT
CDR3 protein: CASSSRRGSYNSPLHF

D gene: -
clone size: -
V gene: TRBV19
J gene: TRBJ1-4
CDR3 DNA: TGTGCCAGTAGCACCCGGACAGCAAAACTGTTTTTT
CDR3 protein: CASSTRTAKLFF

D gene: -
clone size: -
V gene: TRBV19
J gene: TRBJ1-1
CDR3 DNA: TGTGCCAGTGCCCCCGGGTCGAACACTGAAGCTTTCTTT
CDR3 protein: CASAPGSNTEAFF

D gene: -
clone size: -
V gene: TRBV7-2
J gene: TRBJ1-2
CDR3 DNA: TGTGCCAGCAGCTTTGCGGGAGGGTCAAACTATGGCTACACCTTC
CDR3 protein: CASSFAGGSNYGYTF

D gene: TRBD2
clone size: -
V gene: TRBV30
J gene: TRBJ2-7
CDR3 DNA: TGTGCCTGGGGGGGACTAGCGGTCTACGAGCAGTACTTC
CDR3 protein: CAWGGLAVYEQYF

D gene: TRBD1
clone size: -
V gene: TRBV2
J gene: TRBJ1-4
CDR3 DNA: TGTGCCAGCAGCTCACAGGGGGCGCATGGGGAAAAACTGTTTTTT
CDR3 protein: CASSSQGAHGEKLFF

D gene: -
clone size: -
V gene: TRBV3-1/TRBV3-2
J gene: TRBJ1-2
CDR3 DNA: TGTGCCAGCAGCCCAACGCTTCGAGGGAGTCAGGGGGGCTACACCTTC
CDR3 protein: CASSPTLRGSQGGYTF

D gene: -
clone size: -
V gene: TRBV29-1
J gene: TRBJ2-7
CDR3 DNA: TGCAGCGTCTCTGTGGGCTCCCGAATCCCCGAGCAGTACTTC
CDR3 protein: CSVSVGSRIPEQYF

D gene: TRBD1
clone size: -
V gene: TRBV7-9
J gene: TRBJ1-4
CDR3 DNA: TGTGCCAGCAGCTTAGATCGTGCAGGGACAGTTAATGAAAAACTGTTTTTT
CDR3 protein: CASSLDRAGTVNEKLFF

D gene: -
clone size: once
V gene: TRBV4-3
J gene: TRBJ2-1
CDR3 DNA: TGCGCCAGCAGCCAAGATATGCCAGGGATAGGCGGCTACAATGAGCAGTTCTTC
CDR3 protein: CASSQDMPGIGGYNEQFF

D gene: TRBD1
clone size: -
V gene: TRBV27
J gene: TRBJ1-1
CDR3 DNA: TGTGCCAGCAGTGGGAACAGGGGGTCGAACACTGAAGCTTTCTTT
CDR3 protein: CASSGNRGSNTEAFF

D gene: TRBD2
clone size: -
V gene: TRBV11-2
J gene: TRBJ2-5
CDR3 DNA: TGTGCCAGCAGCTCAATCCGGACTAGCTGGTACCAAGAGACCCAGTACTTC
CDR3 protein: CASSSIRTSWYQETQYF

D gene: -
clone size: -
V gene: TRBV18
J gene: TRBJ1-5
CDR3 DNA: TGTGCCAGCTCACCGGACCCGGACGGGGTGGCCCAGCATTTT
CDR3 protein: CASSPDPDGVAQHF